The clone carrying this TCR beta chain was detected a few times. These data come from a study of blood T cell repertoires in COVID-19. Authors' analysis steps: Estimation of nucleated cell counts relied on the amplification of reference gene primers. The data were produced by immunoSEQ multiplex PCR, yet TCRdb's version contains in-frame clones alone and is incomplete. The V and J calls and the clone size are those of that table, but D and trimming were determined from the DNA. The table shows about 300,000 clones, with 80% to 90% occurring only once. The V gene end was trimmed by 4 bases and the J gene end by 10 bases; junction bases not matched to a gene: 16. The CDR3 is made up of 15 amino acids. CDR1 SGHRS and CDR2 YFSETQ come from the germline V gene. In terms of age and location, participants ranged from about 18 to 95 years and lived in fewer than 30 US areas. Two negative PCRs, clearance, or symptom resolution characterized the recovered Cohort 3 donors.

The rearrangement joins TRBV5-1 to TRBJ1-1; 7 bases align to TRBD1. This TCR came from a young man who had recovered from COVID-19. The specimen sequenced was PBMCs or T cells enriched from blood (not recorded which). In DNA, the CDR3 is TGCGCCAGCAGCCCGCCTAGACAGGGTGAGGACGGAGCTTTCTTT. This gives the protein CASSPPRQGEDGAFF.